The 29 T cell receptor beta chains given below trace back to one sample, sequenced in a study of cytomegalovirus exposure and HLA in healthy donors. In the PCR, 60 Vbeta and 13 Jbeta primers were used. The table came from immunoSEQ multiplex PCR; TCRdb's copy has only in-frame clones and leaves some out. The sample has 150,000 to 200,000 clones, around 87% seen once. Source material: PBMCs. All receptors derive from a boy aged 2 to 10 in good health and CMV-seronegative.

V is TRBV14 and J is TRBJ1-1; 8 bases fit TRBD1. Losses at the gene ends were 6 bases for V and 1 base for J; bases not matched to a gene: 13. This CDR3 spans 17 amino acids. Germline-derived CDR1 and CDR2 are SGHDN and FVKESK. CDR3 sequence: CASSQTGALGRNTEAFF. The CDR3 region has the DNA TGTGCCAGCAGTCAGACAGGGGCCCTGGGTAGGAACACTGAAGCTTTCTTT.

The V gene is TRBV19, the J gene TRBJ2-7; 9 nucleotides agree with TRBD1. Germline loops: CDR1 LNHDA, CDR2 SQIVND (reference sequence). J lost 5 bases, V lost 3 bases, and 11 bases had no gene match. The CDR3 has 16 residues. CDR3 loop: CASSMSFPGTGNEQYF. The CDR3 nucleotides are TGTGCCAGTAGTATGTCGTTTCCCGGGACAGGGAACGAGCAGTACTTC. Full variable domain (outside the CDR3, taken from reference TRBV19 and TRBJ2-7): DGGITQSPKYLFRKEGQNVTLSCEQNLNHDAMYWYRQDPGQGLRLIYYSQIVNDFQKGDIAEGYSVSREKKESFPLTVTSAQKNPTAFYLCASSMSFPGTGNEQYFGPGTRLTVT.

CDR3 sequence: CASTLIAGSPEAFF. CDR3 bases: TGTGCCAGTACCCTCATAGCAGGGTCCCCTGAAGCTTTCTTT. V gene TRBV19 combines with J gene TRBJ1-1, with D possibly being TRBD1 (5 bases). Germline V gene sequence: CDR1 LNHDA, CDR2 SQIVND (reference sequence). Trimming removed 7 bases from V and 6 bases from J, with 18 bases in between. The CDR3 runs 14 residues.

The V call is TRBV18, the J call TRBJ1-1; D might be TRBD1 (5 bases). The CDR3 contains 14 residues. Germline loops: CDR1 KGHSH, CDR2 LQKENI. V dropped 0 bases and J dropped 4 bases, with 9 bases sitting between them. The CDR3 reads CASSPPGRATEAFF. In nucleotides, the CDR3 is TGTGCCAGCTCACCACCGGGCAGGGCCACTGAAGCTTTCTTT.

The chain recombines TRBV29-1 with TRBJ2-2, with a weak D call TRBD2 (5 bases). This CDR3 spans 14 amino acids. The ends were cut back, 4 bases at V and 6 bases at J, with 15 bases in the middle. Germline V gives CDR1 SQVTM, CDR2 ANQGSEA. The DNA for the CDR3 is TGCAGCGTTGTTTTGCGGACGCGGGCCGGGGAGCTGTTTTTT. As protein: CSVVLRTRAGELFF.

The chain has TRBV11-2 and TRBJ2-3; 8 bases agree with TRBD2. Trimming at V came to 3 bases and at J to 11 bases, leaving 16 bases not matched to a gene. CDR3 length equals 16 residues. The V gene's germline CDR1 is SGHAT and CDR2 FQNNGV. CDR3 amino acids: CASSFLAGSLTEGQYF. As DNA, the CDR3 is TGTGCCAGCAGCTTCTTAGCGGGGAGCCTCACTGAGGGGCAGTATTTT.

The chain uses TRBV6-4 and TRBJ2-3; 8 bases map to TRBD2. J gave up 2 bases and V 4 bases, and 2 bases lay outside the gene matches. The germline CDR1 and CDR2 sequences are MRHNA and SNTAGT. The CDR3 has 14 residues. DNA for the CDR3: TGTGCCAGCAGTGCGGGGGGGCCCACAGATACGCAGTATTTT. Its protein is CASSAGGPTDTQYF.

Only one count was recorded for this clone. The rearrangement joins TRBV27 to TRBJ2-1; TRBD1 aligns across 9 bases. The V and J ends lost 5 bases and 12 bases, in that order; junction bases with no gene match: 11. There are 14 residues in the CDR3. Germline CDR1 and CDR2: MNHEY and SMNVEV (reference sequence). The CDR3 sequence is CASSATQGAGGQFF. The CDR3 nucleotides are TGTGCCAGCAGTGCAACACAGGGGGCGGGTGGGCAGTTCTTC.

This sequence joins TRBV2 and TRBJ2-5; 13 bases are a match to TRBD2. CDR3 length: 18 residues. From germline, CDR1 is SNHLY and CDR2 FYNNEI. With V trimmed by 10 bases and J by 3 bases, 17 bases remained unmatched. The DNA of the CDR3 is TGTGCCAAACGGTTGAGCTGGACTAGCGGGAGAGGGGAAGAGACCCAGTACTTC. This gives the protein CAKRLSWTSGRGEETQYF.

The gene calls are TRBV7-3 and TRBJ2-2, with 11 bases aligning to TRBD1. The CDR3 extends over 16 amino acids. With 5 bases clipped from V and 6 bases from J, the junction kept 8 bases outside the gene matches. In germline, CDR1 is SGHTA, CDR2 FQGTGA. The CDR3 DNA sequence: TGTGCCAGCAGCGACTCCGGGACAGGGGGGGCCGGGGAGCTGTTTTTT. This encodes CASSDSGTGGAGELFF.

The chain uses TRBV7-9 and TRBJ2-1; 10 bases are shared with TRBD2. The CDR3 spans 15 residues. Losses at the gene ends were 4 bases for V and 8 bases for J; bases not matched to a gene: 8. The V gene's germline CDR1 is SEHNR and CDR2 FQNEAQ (reference sequence). CDR3 protein: CASSSTSGVSDEQFF. The DNA for the CDR3 is TGTGCCAGCAGCTCCACTAGCGGGGTAAGCGATGAGCAGTTCTTC.

The chain is built from TRBV15 and TRBJ2-2; D gene uncertain. The CDR3 consists of 17 residues. V was trimmed by 0 bases and J by 0 bases, leaving 11 bases between them. CDR1 is LNHNV, CDR2 YYDKDF, per germline (reference sequence). The CDR3, as DNA: TGTGCCACCAGCAGAGAAGGAGTCCGGGCGAACACCGGGGAGCTGTTTTTT. As protein: CATSREGVRANTGELFF.

The rearrangement uses TRBV7-9 and TRBJ2-2; 8 nucleotides align to TRBD2. Germline CDR1 and CDR2: SEHNR and FQNEAQ (reference sequence). The CDR3 sequence is 18 residues long. Germline trimming cut 1 base from V and 6 bases from J; bases unmatched to any gene: 13. Here the CDR3 DNA reads TGTGCCAGCAGCTTAGACGGACTAGCTCCCCAGCGGTCCGGGGAGCTGTTTTTT. It is translated as CASSLDGLAPQRSGELFF.

The chain links TRBV6-5 to TRBJ2-2; D unresolved. V lost 3 bases, J lost 5 bases, and 7 bases lay in between. This CDR3 has 13 residues. Germline CDR1 reads MNHEY; CDR2 reads SVGAGI. CDR3 region: CASSYVTTGELFF. The CDR3 nucleotides read TGTGCCAGCAGTTATGTAACAACCGGGGAGCTGTTTTTT.

This sequence joins TRBV6-5 and TRBJ1-1, with a weak D call TRBD1 (5 bases). CDR1 is MNHEY, CDR2 SVGAGI, per germline. This CDR3 is 15 amino acids long. Trimming removed 5 bases from V and 6 bases from J, with 19 bases in between. Here the CDR3 DNA reads TGTGCCAGCAGTGCATTAAAGGGGTATCTCCCTGAAGCTTTCTTT. This gives the protein CASSALKGYLPEAFF.

This sequence joins TRBV23-1 and TRBJ1-5; unclear D gene. TRBV23-1 is an open reading frame whose function is uncertain. The V end lost 4 bases, the J end lost 6 bases, and 7 bases lay between the germline ends. The CDR3 spans 12 residues. The CDR3 reads CASSPFCQPQHF. The CDR3 DNA reads TGCGCCAGCAGTCCCTTTTGTCAGCCCCAGCATTTT.

The chain couples TRBV27 to TRBJ2-3; tentatively, D is TRBD1 (6 bases). The CDR3 extends over 12 amino acids. The germline gives CDR1 MNHEY, CDR2 SMNVEV (reference sequence). Trimming took 7 bases from V and 6 from J, leaving 11 bases between them. Here the CDR3 reads CASTAGADTQYF. The CDR3 DNA is TGTGCCAGCACCGCAGGGGCCGATACGCAGTATTTT.

The rearrangement uses TRBV9 and TRBJ1-2, with D uncertain. Germline V gives CDR1 SGDLS, CDR2 YYNGEE. This CDR3 spans 12 amino acids. Trimming removed 7 bases at V and 3 bases at J, with 10 bases between. CDR3 DNA: TGTGCCAGCCGCACTGAACACTATGGCTACACCTTC. This translates into CASRTEHYGYTF.

The chain combines TRBV9 with TRBJ2-7; weak D call: TRBD1 (7 bases). This CDR3 has 15 residues. The V gene's germline CDR1 is SGDLS and CDR2 YYNGEE. The ends were cut back, 4 bases at V and 1 base at J, with 15 bases in the middle. The DNA of the CDR3 is TGTGCCAGCAGCCCTCAGGGGGGCCTTTCCTACGAGCAGTACTTC. It specifies CASSPQGGLSYEQYF.

This clone was seen a single time. This sequence joins TRBV27 and TRBJ2-7; D not resolved. This CDR3 is built from 14 residues. Germline V gene data show CDR1 as MNHEY and CDR2 as SMNVEV (reference sequence). Trimming cost V 7 bases and J 2 bases, with 15 bases left between them. CDR3 sequence reads: CASTSQNSAYEQYF. The DNA for the CDR3 is TGTGCCAGCACCTCTCAAAACAGTGCCTACGAGCAGTACTTC.

The chain carries TRBV7-9 and TRBJ1-3, with D uncertain. Germline-derived CDR1 and CDR2 are SEHNR and FQNEAQ (reference sequence). V dropped 5 bases and J dropped 1 base, with 9 bases sitting between them. CDR3 size: 14 residues. Written as DNA, the CDR3 is TGTGCCAGCAGCCTGGCGGTTTCTGGAAACACCATATATTTT. Amino acids: CASSLAVSGNTIYF.

The V and J genes are TRBV15 and TRBJ2-3; TRBD1 is a possible D gene (5 bases). V lost 1 base, J lost 1 base, and 9 bases lay in between. CDR1 is LNHNV and CDR2 is YYDKDF in the germline V gene (reference sequence). CDR3 length equals 15 residues. The CDR3 region has the DNA TGTGCCACCAGCAGAGCCGGCAGGGGCACAGATACGCAGTATTTT. This translates into CATSRAGRGTDTQYF.

This sequence joins TRBV28 and TRBJ2-2; 7 bases align to TRBD2. The CDR3 has 17 residues. Trimming took 2 bases from V and 1 from J; bases not matched to a gene: 7. Germline V gives CDR1 MDHEN, CDR2 SYDVKM. Here the CDR3 reads CASSLEGGTQNTGELFF. CDR3 DNA: TGTGCCAGCAGTTTAGAGGGAGGGACCCAGAACACCGGGGAGCTGTTTTTT.

This rearrangement joins TRBV6-5 to TRBJ2-5; TRBD1 agrees at 9 bases. TRBJ2-7 explains the end of the DNA better; the J call may be wrong. Germline CDR1 reads MNHEY; CDR2 reads SVGAGI. The CDR3 runs 14 residues. CDR3 amino acids: CATSRTGDTYEQYF. CDR3 DNA sequence: TGTGCCACTTCTCGGACAGGGGACACCTACGAGCAGTACTTC.

The V and J genes are TRBV28 and TRBJ1-5, with unresolved D. V dropped 5 bases and J dropped 2 bases, with 16 bases sitting between them. The CDR3 has 16 amino acids. Germline loops: CDR1 MDHEN, CDR2 SYDVKM. In nucleotides, the CDR3 is TGTGCCAGCAGTCCCCAGACTATTGGAGGCAATCAGCCCCAGCATTTT. Its translation is CASSPQTIGGNQPQHF.

The chain has TRBV18 and TRBJ2-1; weak D call: TRBD1 (6 bases). The CDR3 has 14 residues. Germline V gene data show CDR1 as KGHSH and CDR2 as LQKENI. Trimming removed 4 bases at V and 8 bases at J, with 15 bases between. The CDR3 region has the DNA TGTGCCAGCTCACAGCCGTCCAAGGGGGATGAGCAGTTCTTC. This sequence encodes CASSQPSKGDEQFF.

This clone was recorded once. V is TRBV27 and J is TRBJ2-7, with TRBD2 matching 7 bases. Germline values: CDR1 MNHEY, CDR2 SMNVEV (reference sequence). V lost 9 bases to trimming and J lost 2 bases; unmatched junction nucleotides: 7. This CDR3 is built from 13 residues. CDR3 in amino acids: CASAGTITYEQYF. CDR3 coding DNA: TGTGCCAGTGCCGGGACTATTACCTACGAGCAGTACTTC.

Only one count was recorded for this clone. The chain employs TRBV5-1 and TRBJ2-3, with 8 bases aligning to TRBD2. V lost 0 bases to trimming and J lost 0 bases; unmatched junction nucleotides: 6. The germline CDR1 and CDR2 sequences are SGHRS and YFSETQ. This CDR3 has 17 residues. CDR3 sequence: CASSLAGLAASTDTQYF. In DNA form, the CDR3 reads TGCGCCAGCAGCTTGGCAGGACTAGCCGCTAGCACAGATACGCAGTATTTT.

The chain has TRBV28 and TRBJ2-4; the match to TRBD2 covers 11 bases. The CDR3 totals 15 residues. Germline CDR1 MDHEN, CDR2 SYDVKM. After removal of 6 bases from V and 4 bases from J, the junction contained 5 bases not matched to a gene. CDR3 in DNA: TGTGCCAGCAGCCGAGGGACTAGCGGAAAAAACATTCAGTACTTC. Encoded protein: CASSRGTSGKNIQYF.